The 2 T cell receptor beta chains below come from one sample, sequenced in a study of post-analysis software for immune sequencing data. Study-level results: Patients had higher frequencies than controls of about five TRBV segments, including TRBV5-6, TRBV5-1 and TRBV20-1.

Antigens of these TCRs are unknown. The authors incorporated unique molecular identifiers into the TCR beta cDNA libraries. TCRdb fed the PCR reads into MiXCR, producing one record per CDR3 protein. In the table there are some 690,000 distinct CDR3 sequences, 25% to 30% of which are singletons. The sequencing sample was made of blood. Source of these receptors: a girl between 10 and 17 years old with multiple sclerosis.

The chain combines TRBV4-3 with TRBJ2-2, with unresolved D. Trimming stripped 4 bases from V and 0 bases from J, with 9 bases between. CDR1 is LGHNA and CDR2 is YSLEER in the germline V gene. The CDR3 is 15 residues long. The DNA of the CDR3 is TGCGCCAGCAGCCCTGCTACAGCGAACACCGGGGAGCTGTTTTTT. Translated: CASSPATANTGELFF.

This clonotype was counted between two and nine times. The chain has TRBV3-1 and TRBJ1-2; 9 nucleotides align to TRBD1. Germline V lookup: CDR1 LGHDT, CDR2 YNNKEL (reference sequence). Germline trimming cut 0 bases from V and 4 bases from J; bases unmatched to any gene: 0. The CDR3 runs to 14 residues. The CDR3 sequence is CASSQEDRGYGYTF. CDR3 nucleotide sequence: TGTGCCAGCAGCCAAGAGGACAGGGGCTATGGCTACACCTTC.